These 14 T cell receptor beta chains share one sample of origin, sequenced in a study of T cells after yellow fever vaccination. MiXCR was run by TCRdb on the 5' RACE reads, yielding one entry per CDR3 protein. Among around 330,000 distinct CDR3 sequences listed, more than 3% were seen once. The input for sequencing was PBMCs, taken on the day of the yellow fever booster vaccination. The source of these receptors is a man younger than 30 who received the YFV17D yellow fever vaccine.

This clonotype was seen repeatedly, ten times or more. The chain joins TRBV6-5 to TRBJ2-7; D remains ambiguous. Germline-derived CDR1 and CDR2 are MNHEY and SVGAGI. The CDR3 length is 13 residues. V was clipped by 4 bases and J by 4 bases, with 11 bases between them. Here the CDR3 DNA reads TGTGCCAGCAGTTCTCTACGCCGGTACGAGCAGTACTTC. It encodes CASSSLRRYEQYF.

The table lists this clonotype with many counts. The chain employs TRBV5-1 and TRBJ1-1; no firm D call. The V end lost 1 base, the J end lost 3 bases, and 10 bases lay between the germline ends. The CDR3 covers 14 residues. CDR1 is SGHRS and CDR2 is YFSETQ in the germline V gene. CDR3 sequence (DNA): TGCGCCAGCAGCTTGATGGGGTTGCACACTGAAGCTTTCTTT. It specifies CASSLMGLHTEAFF.

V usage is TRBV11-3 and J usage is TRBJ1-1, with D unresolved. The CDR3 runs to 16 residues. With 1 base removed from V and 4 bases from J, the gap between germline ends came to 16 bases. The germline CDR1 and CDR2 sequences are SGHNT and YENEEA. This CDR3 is CASSLGHSRESTEAFF. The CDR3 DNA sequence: TGTGCCAGCAGCTTAGGTCATAGTCGGGAGAGCACTGAAGCTTTCTTT.

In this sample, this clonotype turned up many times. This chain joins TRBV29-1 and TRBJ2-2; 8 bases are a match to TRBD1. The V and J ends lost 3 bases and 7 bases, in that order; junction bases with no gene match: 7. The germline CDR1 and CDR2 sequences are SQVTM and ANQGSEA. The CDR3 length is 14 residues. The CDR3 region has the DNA TGCAGCGTTGAGACAGGGGTCGGAGACGGGGAGCTGTTTTTT. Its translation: CSVETGVGDGELFF.

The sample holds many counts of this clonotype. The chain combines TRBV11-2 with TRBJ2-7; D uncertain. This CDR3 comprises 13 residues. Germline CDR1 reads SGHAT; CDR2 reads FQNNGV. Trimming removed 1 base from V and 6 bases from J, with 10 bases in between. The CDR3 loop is CASSLGLRSEQYF. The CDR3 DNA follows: TGTGCCAGCAGCTTAGGTTTGAGGTCCGAGCAGTACTTC.

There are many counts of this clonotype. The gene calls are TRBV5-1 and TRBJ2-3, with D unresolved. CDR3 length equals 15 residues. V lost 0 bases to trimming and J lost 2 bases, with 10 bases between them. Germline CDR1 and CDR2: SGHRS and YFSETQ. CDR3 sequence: CASSLEVYPTDTQYF. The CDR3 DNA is TGCGCCAGCAGCTTGGAAGTTTATCCCACAGATACGCAGTATTTT.

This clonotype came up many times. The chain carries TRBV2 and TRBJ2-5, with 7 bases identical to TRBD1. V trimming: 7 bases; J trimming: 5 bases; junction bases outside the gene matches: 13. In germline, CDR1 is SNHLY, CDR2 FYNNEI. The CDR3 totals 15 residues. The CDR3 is CASTSGQAFRETQYF. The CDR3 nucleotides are TGTGCCAGCACTTCTGGACAGGCGTTCCGCGAGACCCAGTACTTC.

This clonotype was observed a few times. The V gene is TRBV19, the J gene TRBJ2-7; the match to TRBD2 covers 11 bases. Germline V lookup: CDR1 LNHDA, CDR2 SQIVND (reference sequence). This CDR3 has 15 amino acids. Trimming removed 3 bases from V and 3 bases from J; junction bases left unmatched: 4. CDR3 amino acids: CASSISLAGGYEQYF. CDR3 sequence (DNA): TGTGCCAGTAGTATCTCTCTAGCGGGGGGCTACGAGCAGTACTTC.

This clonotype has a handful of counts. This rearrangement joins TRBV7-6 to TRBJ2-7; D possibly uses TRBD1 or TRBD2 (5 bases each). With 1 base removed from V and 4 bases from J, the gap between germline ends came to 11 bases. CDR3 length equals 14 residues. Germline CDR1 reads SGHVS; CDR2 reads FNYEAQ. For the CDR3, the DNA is TGTGCCAGCAGCTTAGGGGACCTTTTTTACGAGCAGTACTTC. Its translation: CASSLGDLFYEQYF.

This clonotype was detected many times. The CDR3 protein is CASSLGRLQYF. CDR3 bases: TGTGCCAGCAGCTTGGGACGGCTCCAGTATTTT. The chain carries TRBV5-6 and TRBJ2-3; D gene unclear. V lost 0 bases and J lost 12, with 8 bases in between. This CDR3 spans 11 amino acids. The germline gives CDR1 SGHDT, CDR2 YYEEEE.

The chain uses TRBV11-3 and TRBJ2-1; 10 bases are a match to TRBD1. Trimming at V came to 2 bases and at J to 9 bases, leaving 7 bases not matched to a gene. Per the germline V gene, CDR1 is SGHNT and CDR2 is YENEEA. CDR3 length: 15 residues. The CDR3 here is CASSLTRQGAGEQFF. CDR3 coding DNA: TGTGCCAGCAGCTTAACCCGACAGGGGGCTGGTGAGCAGTTCTTC.

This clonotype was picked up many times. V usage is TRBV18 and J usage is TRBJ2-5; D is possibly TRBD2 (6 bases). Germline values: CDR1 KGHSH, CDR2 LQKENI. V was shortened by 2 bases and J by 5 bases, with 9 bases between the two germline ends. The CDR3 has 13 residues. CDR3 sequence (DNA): TGTGCCAGCTCACCAAGCGGGTCGGAGACCCAGTACTTC. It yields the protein CASSPSGSETQYF.

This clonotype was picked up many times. CDR3 sequence (DNA): TGTGCCAGCAGCCACGGAGGGGGGACTAGCGGGGGTCAAGAGACCCAGTACTTC. Its protein product is CASSHGGGTSGGQETQYF. V is TRBV4-2 and J is TRBJ2-5, with 14 bases that match TRBD2. The CDR3 consists of 18 residues. Germline-derived CDR1 and CDR2 are LGHNA and YNFKEQ. V shed 3 bases and J 2 bases; nucleotides not matched to a gene: 8.

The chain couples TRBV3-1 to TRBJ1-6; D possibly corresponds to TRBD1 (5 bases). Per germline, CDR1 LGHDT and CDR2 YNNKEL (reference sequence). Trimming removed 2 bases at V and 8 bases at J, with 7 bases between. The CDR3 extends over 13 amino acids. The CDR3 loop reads CASSQTRDSPLHF. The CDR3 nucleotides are TGTGCCAGCAGCCAAACCAGGGATTCACCCCTCCACTTT.